A single sample gave rise to the 5 T cell receptor beta chains below, sequenced in a study of cytomegalovirus exposure and HLA in healthy donors. Primers included in the PCR were 60 Vbeta and 13 Jbeta primers. Clones were read by immunoSEQ multiplex PCR, and TCRdb kept only the in-frame ones, dropping some. This sample has 120,000 or so clones; over 75% occur once, and the top ten carry 4%. The specimen was PBMCs. These receptors were taken from a man younger than 35 in good health and CMV-seropositive.

The rearrangement joins TRBV6-1 to TRBJ2-3; D is perhaps TRBD2 (5 bases). The ends were cut back, 3 bases at V and 6 bases at J, with 10 bases in the middle. The CDR3 is 13 amino acids. Germline CDR1 reads MNHNS; CDR2 reads SASEGT. In nucleotides, the CDR3 is TGTGCCAGCAGTGAGGGTGGCGGGGATACGCAGTATTTT. Its protein product is CASSEGGGDTQYF.

The sample holds one count of this clone. The chain joins TRBV7-8 to TRBJ2-2, with D perhaps matching TRBD1 (6 bases). Trimming cost V 0 bases and J 2 bases, with 13 bases left between them. The CDR3 has 17 amino acids. The germline gives CDR1 SGHVS, CDR2 FQNEAQ. This CDR3 reads CASSLALGRGNTGELFF. In DNA form, the CDR3 reads TGTGCCAGCAGCTTAGCGCTTGGCAGGGGAAACACCGGGGAGCTGTTTTTT.

This clone was seen more than once but under ten times. V usage is TRBV11-2 and J usage is TRBJ2-5, with D perhaps matching TRBD1 (5 bases). Trimming removed 1 base from V and 0 bases from J, with 9 bases in between. Germline CDR1 and CDR2: SGHAT and FQNNGV. The CDR3 length is 15 residues. Written as DNA, the CDR3 is TGTGCCAGCAGCTTAGTCCCAGGGTACCAAGAGACCCAGTACTTC. The encoded protein is CASSLVPGYQETQYF. The full variable domain, rest sourced from reference TRBV11-2 and TRBJ2-5, is EAGVAQSPRYKIIEKRQSVAFWCNPISGHATLYWYQQILGQGPKLLIQFQNNGVVDDSQLPKDRFSAERLKGVDSTLKIQPAKLEDSAVYLCASSLVPGYQETQYFGPGTRLLVL.

The chain joins TRBV30 to TRBJ2-3, with D perhaps TRBD2 (7 bases). V lost 2 bases and J 5 bases, leaving 11 bases between the germline ends. Germline V CDR1 and CDR2: GTSNPN, SVGIG (reference sequence). The CDR3 spans 13 residues. CDR3 sequence: CAWSWGGKDTQYF. For the CDR3, the DNA is TGTGCCTGGAGTTGGGGGGGCAAAGATACGCAGTATTTT.

The chain couples TRBV10-2 to TRBJ2-3, with no clear D. Germline CDR1 reads WSHSY; CDR2 reads SAAADI. The CDR3 sequence is 14 residues long. The V end lost 4 bases, the J end lost 4 bases, and 12 bases lay between the germline ends. This CDR3 is CASSVEIAADTQYF. The DNA of the CDR3 is TGCGCCAGCAGTGTGGAAATTGCGGCAGATACGCAGTATTTT.